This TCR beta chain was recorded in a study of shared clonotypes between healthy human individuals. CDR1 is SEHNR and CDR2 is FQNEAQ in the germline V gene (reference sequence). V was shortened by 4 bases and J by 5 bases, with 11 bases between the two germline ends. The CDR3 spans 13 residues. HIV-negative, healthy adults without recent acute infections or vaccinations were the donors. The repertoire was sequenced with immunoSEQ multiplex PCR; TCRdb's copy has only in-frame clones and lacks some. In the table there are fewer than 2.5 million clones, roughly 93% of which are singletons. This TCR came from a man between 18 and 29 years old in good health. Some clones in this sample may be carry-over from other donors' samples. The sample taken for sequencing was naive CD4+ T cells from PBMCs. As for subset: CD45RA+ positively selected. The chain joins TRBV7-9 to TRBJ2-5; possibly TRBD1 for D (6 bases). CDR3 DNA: TGTGCCAGCAGCTCACAGGGACGGGAGACCCAGTACTTC. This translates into CASSSQGRETQYF.